The sample holds many counts of the clone carrying this TCR beta chain. This specimen comes from a study of blood T cell repertoires in COVID-19. Here immunoSEQ multiplex PCR was the method, and the copy in TCRdb shows in-frame clones only, minus some. The repertoire holds 320,000 or so clones, with around 85% as singletons. The source of this sequence is a woman under 40 who had been exposed to COVID-19. The sequencing sample was made of PBMCs or T cells enriched from blood (not recorded which).

In DNA form, the CDR3 reads TGTGCCAGCAAGGGACAGCGAAATTCACCCCTCCACTTT. Amino acid sequence: CASKGQRNSPLHF. The chain couples TRBV2 to TRBJ1-6; 7 nucleotides agree with TRBD1. V was pared by 7 bases and J by 7 bases, with 4 bases of the junction left unmatched. CDR3 length equals 13 residues. Germline V gives CDR1 SNHLY, CDR2 FYNNEI. Based on the CDR3 plus reference TRBV2 and TRBJ1-6, the full variable domain is EPEVTQTPSHQVTQMGQEVILRCVPISNHLYFYWYRQILGQKVEFLVSFYNNEISEKSEIFDDQFSVERPDGSNFTLKIRSTKLEDSAMYFCASKGQRNSPLHFGNGTRLTVT.